This T cell receptor beta chain is from a study of T cells in localized non-small cell lung cancer. Clones were sequenced by immunoSEQ multiplex PCR, and TCRdb holds only the in-frame ones, with some missing. This sample has about 28,000 clones, with 80% to 95% found just once. About this clone itself: The antigen remains unidentified.

Study outcomes and limitations: Higher blood T cell density went with longer overall survival. Because sequencing included only one region (of the tumor), heterogeneity remains possible.

The CDR3 extends over 13 amino acids. V lost 9 bases and J lost 5; bases outside the gene matches: 8. Germline V lookup: CDR1 MNHNS, CDR2 SASEGT. This clonotype was sampled from a female donor older than 55 with stage I lung adenocarcinoma. V usage is TRBV6-1 and J usage is TRBJ2-7, with 9 bases matching TRBD2. Specimen: peripheral blood, collected before any cancer treatment. CDR3 DNA: TGTGCCAGTGTAGCGGGAGTGAGAAACGAGCAGTACTTC. Protein: CASVAGVRNEQYF.